This T cell receptor (beta chain) was obtained from a study of blood T cell repertoires in COVID-19. From germline, CDR1 is MNHEY and CDR2 SVGEGT. The V gene lost 4 bases and the J gene lost 7 bases, with 13 bases spanning the gap. The CDR3 extends over 13 amino acids. Using immunoSEQ multiplex PCR, the repertoire was profiled, and TCRdb retains in-frame clones only, with some absent. The sample holds approximately 300,000 clones, over 75% seen once. Sequencing input: peripheral blood. The chain joins TRBV6-2 or TRBV6-3 to TRBJ1-2, with a weak D call TRBD1 (6 bases). This sequence originates from a man in his forties or fifties with active or convalescent COVID-19. In DNA form, the CDR3 reads TGTGCCAGCAGTTTGAACAGGGTCGGTGGCTACACCTTC. Translating gives CASSLNRVGGYTF.